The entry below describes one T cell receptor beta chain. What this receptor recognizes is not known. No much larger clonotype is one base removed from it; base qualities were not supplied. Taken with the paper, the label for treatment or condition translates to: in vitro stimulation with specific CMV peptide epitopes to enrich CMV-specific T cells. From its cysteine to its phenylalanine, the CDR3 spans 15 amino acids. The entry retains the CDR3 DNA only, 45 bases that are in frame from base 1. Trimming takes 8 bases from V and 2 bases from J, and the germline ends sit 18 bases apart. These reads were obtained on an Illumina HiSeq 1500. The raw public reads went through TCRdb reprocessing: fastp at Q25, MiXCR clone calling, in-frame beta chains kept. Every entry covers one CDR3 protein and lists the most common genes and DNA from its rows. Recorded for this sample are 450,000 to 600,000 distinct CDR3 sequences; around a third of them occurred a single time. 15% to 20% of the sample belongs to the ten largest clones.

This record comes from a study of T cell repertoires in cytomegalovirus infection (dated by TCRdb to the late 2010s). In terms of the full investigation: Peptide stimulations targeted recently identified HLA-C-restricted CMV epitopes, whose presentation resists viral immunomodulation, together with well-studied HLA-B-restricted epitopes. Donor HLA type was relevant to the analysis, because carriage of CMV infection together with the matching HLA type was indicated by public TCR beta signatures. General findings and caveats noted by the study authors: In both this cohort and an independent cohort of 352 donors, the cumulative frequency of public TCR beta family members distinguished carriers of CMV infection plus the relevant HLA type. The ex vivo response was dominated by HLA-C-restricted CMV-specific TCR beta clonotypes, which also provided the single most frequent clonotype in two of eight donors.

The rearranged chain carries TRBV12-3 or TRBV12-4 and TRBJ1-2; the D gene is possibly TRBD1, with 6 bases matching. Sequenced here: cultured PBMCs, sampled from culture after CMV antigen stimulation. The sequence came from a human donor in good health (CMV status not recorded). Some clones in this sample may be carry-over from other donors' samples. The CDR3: CASGGRGTLNYGYTF. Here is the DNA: TGTGCCAGCGGCGGGAGGGGGACCTTAAACTATGGCTACACCTTC.